This T cell receptor beta chain was documented in a study of blood T cells in healthy people across ages. Germline loops: CDR1 LGHDT, CDR2 YNNKEL (reference sequence). This CDR3 is built from 16 residues. Trimming pared 4 bases from V and 0 bases from J, leaving 10 bases between. The authors ran a second PCR of 7 to 11 cycles using a sample-barcoded 5' primer and a J-beta primer mix. One entry per CDR3 protein results from TCRdb running MiXCR on the 5' RACE reads. The sample lists roughly 1.5 million distinct CDR3 sequences, about 42% occurring once. This sequence joins TRBV3-1 and TRBJ2-6, with D perhaps TRBD2 (5 bases). Sequencing input: blood. The receptor was derived from a woman aged 18-29 years in good health. The CDR3 region is CASSPGLTSGANVLTF. Here the CDR3 DNA reads TGTGCCAGCAGCCCAGGACTGACCTCTGGGGCCAACGTCCTGACTTTC.